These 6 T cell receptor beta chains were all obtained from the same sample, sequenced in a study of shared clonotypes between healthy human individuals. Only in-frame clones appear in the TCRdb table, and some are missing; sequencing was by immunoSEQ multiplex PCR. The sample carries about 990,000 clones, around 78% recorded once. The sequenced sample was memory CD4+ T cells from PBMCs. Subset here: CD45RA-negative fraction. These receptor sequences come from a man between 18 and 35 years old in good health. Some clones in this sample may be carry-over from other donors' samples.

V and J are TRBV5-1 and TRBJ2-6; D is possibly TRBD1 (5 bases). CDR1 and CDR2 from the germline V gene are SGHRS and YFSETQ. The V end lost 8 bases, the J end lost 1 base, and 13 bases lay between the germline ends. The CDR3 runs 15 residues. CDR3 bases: TGCGCCAGTGATGTAACAGGATCTGGGGCCAACGTCCTGACTTTC. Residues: CASDVTGSGANVLTF.

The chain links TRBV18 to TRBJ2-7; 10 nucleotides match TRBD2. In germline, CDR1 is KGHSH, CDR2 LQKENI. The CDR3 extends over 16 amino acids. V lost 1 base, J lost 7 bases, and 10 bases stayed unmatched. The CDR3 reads CASSPRSSGRAEEQYF. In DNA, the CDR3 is TGTGCCAGCTCACCACGTAGCAGCGGGAGGGCCGAAGAGCAGTACTTC.

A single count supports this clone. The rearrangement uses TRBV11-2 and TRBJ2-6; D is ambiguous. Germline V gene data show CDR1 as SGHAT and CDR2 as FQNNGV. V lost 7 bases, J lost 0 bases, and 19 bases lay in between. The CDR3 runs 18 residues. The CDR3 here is CASTHLGGSYSGANVLTF. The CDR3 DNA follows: TGTGCCAGCACCCATCTAGGTGGCAGTTACTCTGGGGCCAACGTCCTGACTTTC.

The CDR3 loop is CASSVGPGTGDEQYF. The CDR3 DNA is TGTGCCAGCAGCGTAGGGCCAGGGACAGGGGACGAGCAGTACTTC. The rearrangement joins TRBV9 to TRBJ2-7; 10 bases align to TRBD1. This CDR3 is 15 amino acids long. The V and J ends lost 0 bases and 5 bases, in that order; junction bases with no gene match: 5. Per germline, CDR1 SGDLS and CDR2 YYNGEE.

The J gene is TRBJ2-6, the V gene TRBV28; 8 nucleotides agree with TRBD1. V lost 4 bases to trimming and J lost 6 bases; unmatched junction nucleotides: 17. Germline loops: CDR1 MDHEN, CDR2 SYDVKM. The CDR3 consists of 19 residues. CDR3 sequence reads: CASSSYPGTGHGPANVLTF. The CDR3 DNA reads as TGTGCCAGCAGTTCCTACCCCGGGACAGGCCACGGCCCGGCCAACGTCCTGACTTTC.

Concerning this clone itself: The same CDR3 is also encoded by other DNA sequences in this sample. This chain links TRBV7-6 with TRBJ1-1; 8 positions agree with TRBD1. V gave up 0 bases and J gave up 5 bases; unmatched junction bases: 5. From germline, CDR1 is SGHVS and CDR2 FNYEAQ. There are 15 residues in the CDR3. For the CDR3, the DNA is TGTGCCAGCAGCTTAGCGTCCAGGGGGCGTACTGAAGCTTTCTTT. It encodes CASSLASRGRTEAFF.